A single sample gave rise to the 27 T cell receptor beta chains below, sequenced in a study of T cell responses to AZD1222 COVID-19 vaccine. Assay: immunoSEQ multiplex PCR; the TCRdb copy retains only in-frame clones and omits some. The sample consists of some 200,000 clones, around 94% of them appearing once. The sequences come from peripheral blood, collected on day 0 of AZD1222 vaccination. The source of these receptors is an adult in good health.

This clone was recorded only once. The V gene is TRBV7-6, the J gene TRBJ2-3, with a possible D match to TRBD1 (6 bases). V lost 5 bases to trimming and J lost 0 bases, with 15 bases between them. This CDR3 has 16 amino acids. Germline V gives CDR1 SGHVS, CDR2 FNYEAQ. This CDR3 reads CASSPRWGPSTDTQYF. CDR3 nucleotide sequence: TGTGCCAGCAGCCCCCGTTGGGGGCCTAGCACAGATACGCAGTATTTT.

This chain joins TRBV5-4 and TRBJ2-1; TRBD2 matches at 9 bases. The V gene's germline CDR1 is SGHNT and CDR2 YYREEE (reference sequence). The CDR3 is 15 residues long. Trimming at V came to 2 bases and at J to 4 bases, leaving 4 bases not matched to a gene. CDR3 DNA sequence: TGTGCCAGCAGCTTTGGCGGGGGGGATTACAATGAGCAGTTCTTC. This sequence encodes CASSFGGGDYNEQFF.

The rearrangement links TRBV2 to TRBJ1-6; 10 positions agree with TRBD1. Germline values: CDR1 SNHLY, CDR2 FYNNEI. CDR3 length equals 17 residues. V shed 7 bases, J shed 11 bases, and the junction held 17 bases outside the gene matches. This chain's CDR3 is CASTPPGVTGGNAPLHF. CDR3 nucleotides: TGTGCCAGCACTCCACCTGGGGTGACAGGGGGCAATGCACCCCTCCACTTT.

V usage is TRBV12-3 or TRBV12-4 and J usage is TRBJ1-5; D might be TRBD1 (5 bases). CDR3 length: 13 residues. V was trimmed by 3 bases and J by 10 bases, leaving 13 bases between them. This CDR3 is CASSLGQVEPQHF. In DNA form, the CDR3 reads TGTGCCAGCAGTTTGGGGCAGGTTGAACCCCAGCATTTT.

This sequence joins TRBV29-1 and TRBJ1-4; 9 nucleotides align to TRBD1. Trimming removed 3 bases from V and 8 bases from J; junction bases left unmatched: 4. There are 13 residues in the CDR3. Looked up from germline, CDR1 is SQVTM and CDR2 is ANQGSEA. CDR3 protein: CSVDGTGSEKLFF. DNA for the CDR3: TGCAGCGTTGACGGGACAGGGTCAGAAAAACTGTTTTTT.

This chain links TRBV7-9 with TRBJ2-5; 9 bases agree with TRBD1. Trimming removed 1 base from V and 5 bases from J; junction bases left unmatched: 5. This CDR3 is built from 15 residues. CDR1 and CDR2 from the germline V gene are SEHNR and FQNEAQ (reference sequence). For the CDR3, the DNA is TGTGCCAGCAGCTTAGGTGGGACAGGGTGGGAGACCCAGTACTTC. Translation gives CASSLGGTGWETQYF.

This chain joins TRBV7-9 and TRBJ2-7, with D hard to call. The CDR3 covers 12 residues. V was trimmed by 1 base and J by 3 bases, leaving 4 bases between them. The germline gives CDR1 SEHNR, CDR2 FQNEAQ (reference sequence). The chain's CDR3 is CASSLVFYEQYF. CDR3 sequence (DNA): TGTGCCAGCAGCTTAGTTTTCTACGAGCAGTACTTC.

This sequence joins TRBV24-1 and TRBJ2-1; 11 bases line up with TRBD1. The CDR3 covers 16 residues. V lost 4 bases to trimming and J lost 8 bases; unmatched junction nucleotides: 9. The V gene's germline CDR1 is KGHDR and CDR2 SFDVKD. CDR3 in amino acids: CATSDQPRTGGHEQFF. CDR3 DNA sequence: TGTGCCACCAGTGACCAACCTCGGACAGGGGGCCATGAGCAGTTCTTC.

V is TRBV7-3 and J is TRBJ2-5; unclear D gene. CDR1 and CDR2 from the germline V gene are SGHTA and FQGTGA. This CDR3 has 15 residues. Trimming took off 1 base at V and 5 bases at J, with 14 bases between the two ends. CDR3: CASSLMGSVGETQYF. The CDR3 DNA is TGTGCCAGCAGCTTAATGGGTTCTGTTGGGGAGACCCAGTACTTC.

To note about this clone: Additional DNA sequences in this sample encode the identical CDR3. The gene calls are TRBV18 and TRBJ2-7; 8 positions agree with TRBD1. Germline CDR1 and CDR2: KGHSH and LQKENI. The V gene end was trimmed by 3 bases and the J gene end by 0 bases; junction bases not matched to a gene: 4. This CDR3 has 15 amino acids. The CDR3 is CASSPGQGGSYEQYV. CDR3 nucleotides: TGTGCCAGCTCACCTGGACAGGGTGGCTCCTACGAGCAGTACGTC.

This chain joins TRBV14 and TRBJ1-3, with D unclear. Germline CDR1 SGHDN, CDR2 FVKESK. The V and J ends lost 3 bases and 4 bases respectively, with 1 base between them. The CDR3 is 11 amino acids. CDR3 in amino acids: CASSHGNTIYF. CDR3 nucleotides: TGTGCCAGCAGCCACGGAAACACCATATATTTT.

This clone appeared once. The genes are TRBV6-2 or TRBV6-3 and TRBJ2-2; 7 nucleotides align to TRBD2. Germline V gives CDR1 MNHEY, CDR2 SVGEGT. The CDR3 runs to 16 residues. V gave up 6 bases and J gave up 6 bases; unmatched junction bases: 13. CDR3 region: CASSLDEAGRAGELFF. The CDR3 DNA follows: TGTGCCAGCAGCCTAGATGAGGCAGGGAGGGCCGGGGAGCTGTTTTTT.

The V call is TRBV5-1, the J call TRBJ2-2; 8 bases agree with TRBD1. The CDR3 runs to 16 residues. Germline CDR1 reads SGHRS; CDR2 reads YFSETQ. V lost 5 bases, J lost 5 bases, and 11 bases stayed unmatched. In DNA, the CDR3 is TGCGCCAGCAGGGAAACCGGGACAGGCGCAACCGGGGAGCTGTTTTTT. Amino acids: CASRETGTGATGELFF. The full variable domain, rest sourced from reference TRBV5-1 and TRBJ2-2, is KAGVTQTPRYLIKTRGQQVTLSCSPISGHRSVSWYQQTPGQGLQFLFEYFSETQRNKGNFPGRFSGRQFSNSRSEMNVSTLELGDSALYLCASRETGTGATGELFFGEGSRLTVL.

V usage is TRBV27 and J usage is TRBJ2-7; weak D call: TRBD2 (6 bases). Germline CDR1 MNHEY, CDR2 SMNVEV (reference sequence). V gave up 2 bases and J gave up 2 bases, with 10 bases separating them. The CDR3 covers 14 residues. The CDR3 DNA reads TGTGCCAGCAGTTTACCTGGCGGGACCTACGAGCAGTACTTC. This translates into CASSLPGGTYEQYF.

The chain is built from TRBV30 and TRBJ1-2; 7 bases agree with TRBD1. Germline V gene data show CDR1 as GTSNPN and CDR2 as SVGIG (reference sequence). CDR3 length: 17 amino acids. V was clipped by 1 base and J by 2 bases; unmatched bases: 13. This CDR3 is CAWSARIRGGRNYGYTF. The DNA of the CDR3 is TGTGCCTGGAGTGCGCGGATCAGAGGGGGCAGAAACTATGGCTACACCTTC.

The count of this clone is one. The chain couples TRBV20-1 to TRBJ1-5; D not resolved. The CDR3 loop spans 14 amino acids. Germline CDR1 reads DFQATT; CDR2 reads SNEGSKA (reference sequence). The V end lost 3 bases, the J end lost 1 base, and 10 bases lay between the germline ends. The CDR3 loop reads CSASEWGSNQPQHF. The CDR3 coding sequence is TGCAGTGCTAGTGAGTGGGGAAGCAATCAGCCCCAGCATTTT.

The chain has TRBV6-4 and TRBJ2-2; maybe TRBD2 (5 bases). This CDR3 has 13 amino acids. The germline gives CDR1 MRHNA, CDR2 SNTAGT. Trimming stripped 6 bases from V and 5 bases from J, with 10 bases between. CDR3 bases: TGTGCCAGCAGCCTTAGCGTGACCGGGGAGCTGTTTTTT. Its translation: CASSLSVTGELFF.

The CDR3, as DNA: TGTGCCAGCAGTACACAGGGCACAGATACGCAGTATTTT. This codes for CASSTQGTDTQYF. V and J are TRBV5-4 and TRBJ2-3, with D perhaps matching TRBD1 (5 bases). The germline V and J ends were trimmed by 5 bases and 1 base, with 8 bases remaining between them. Looked up from germline, CDR1 is SGHNT and CDR2 is YYREEE (reference sequence). The CDR3 length is 13 residues.

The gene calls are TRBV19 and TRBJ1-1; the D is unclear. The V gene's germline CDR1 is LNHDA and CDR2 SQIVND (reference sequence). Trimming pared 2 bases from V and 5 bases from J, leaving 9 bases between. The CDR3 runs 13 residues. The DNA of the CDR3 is TGTGCCAGTAGTATAATGGGTTTTACTGAAGCTTTCTTT. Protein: CASSIMGFTEAFF.

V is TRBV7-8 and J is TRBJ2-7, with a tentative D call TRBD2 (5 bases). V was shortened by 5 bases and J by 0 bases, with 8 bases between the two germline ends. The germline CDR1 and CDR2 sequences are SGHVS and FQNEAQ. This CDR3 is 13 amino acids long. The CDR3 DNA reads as TGTGCCAGCAGCCGGAGGACCTCCTACGAGCAGTACGTC. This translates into CASSRRTSYEQYV.

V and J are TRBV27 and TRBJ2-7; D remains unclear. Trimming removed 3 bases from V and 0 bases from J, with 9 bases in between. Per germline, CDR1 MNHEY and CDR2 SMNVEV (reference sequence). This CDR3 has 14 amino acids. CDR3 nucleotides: TGTGCCAGCAGTTTGGGTCTGAGCTCCTACGAGCAGTACTTC. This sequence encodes CASSLGLSSYEQYF.

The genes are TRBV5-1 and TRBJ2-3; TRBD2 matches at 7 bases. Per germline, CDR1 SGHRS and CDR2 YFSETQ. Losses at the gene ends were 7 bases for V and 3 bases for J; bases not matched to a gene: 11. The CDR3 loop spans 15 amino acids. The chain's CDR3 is CASGTPGGSTDTQYF. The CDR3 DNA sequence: TGCGCCAGCGGAACGCCCGGCGGGAGTACAGATACGCAGTATTTT.

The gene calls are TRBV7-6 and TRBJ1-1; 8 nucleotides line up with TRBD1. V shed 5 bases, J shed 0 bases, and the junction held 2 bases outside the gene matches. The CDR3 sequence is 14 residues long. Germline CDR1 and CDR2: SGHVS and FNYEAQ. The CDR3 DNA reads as TGTGCCAGCAGCCTGACAGGGGTGAACACTGAAGCTTTCTTT. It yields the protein CASSLTGVNTEAFF.

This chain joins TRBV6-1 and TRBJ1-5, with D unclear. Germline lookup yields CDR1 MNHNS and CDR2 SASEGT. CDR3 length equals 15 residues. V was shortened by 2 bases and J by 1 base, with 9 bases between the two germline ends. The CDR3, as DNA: TGTGCCAGCAGTGAAATGTTCAGGAGCAATCAGCCCCAGCATTTT. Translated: CASSEMFRSNQPQHF.

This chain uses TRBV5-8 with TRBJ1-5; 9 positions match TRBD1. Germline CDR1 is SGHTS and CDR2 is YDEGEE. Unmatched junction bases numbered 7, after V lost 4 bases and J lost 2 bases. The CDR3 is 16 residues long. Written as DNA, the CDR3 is TGTGCCAGCAGCGCCCGGGACAGGGTTCGCAATCAGCCCCAGCATTTT. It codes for CASSARDRVRNQPQHF.

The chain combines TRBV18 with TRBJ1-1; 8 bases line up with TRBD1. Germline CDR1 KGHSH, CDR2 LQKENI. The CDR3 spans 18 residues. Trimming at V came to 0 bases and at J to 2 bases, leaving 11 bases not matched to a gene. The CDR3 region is CASSPPNLQGAVNTEAFF. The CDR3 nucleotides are TGTGCCAGCTCACCACCGAATTTGCAGGGGGCTGTCAACACTGAAGCTTTCTTT.

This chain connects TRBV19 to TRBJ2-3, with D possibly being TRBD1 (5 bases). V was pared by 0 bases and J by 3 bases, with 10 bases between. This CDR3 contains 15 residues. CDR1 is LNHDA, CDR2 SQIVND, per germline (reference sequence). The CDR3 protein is CASSIDRYRTDTQYF. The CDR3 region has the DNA TGTGCCAGTAGTATAGACCGGTACAGGACAGATACGCAGTATTTT.